This paragraph reports one TCR beta chain. The CDR3 length is 15 residues. The V gene end was trimmed by 4 bases and the J gene end by 5 bases; junction bases not matched to a gene: 5. Germline lookup yields CDR1 MNHEY and CDR2 SMNVEV (reference sequence). These data belong to a study of blood T cell repertoires in COVID-19. Study-level information: Samples taken during acute and convalescent COVID-19 were collected in the United States, Italy and Spain.

In the original analysis: Reference gene primer amplification yielded estimated nucleated cell counts. Using immunoSEQ multiplex PCR, the repertoire was profiled, and TCRdb retains in-frame clones only, with some absent. V and J calls and clone size follow that table, whereas D and trimming were derived from the DNA. The sample has about 74,000 clones; 80% to 90% are singletons. The sample comprised peripheral blood. The chain joins TRBV27 to TRBJ2-2, with TRBD2 identical over 9 bases. The source of this sequence is a man aged 70 or older with acute or convalescent COVID-19. The CDR3 is CASSWSGRRTGELFF. CDR3 DNA: TGTGCCAGCAGTTGGAGCGGGAGGAGGACCGGGGAGCTGTTTTTT.